These 23 T cell receptor beta chains came from one sample sequenced in a study of OX40 agonist ivuxolimab in advanced cancers. Assay: immunoSEQ multiplex PCR; the TCRdb copy retains only in-frame clones and omits some. This table holds about 50,000 clones, approximately 79% found once. The material sequenced was CD4+ or CD8+ T cells sorted from blood, taken in a trial of the OX40 agonist ivuxolimab. The source of these receptors is an adult with an advanced solid tumor such as melanoma, head and neck, liver or kidney cancer.

The chain recombines TRBV7-9 with TRBJ2-3, with 10 nucleotides matching TRBD2. The CDR3 sequence is 15 residues long. Germline V CDR1 and CDR2: SEHNR, FQNEAQ (reference sequence). Losses at the gene ends were 4 bases for V and 4 bases for J; bases not matched to a gene: 5. CDR3 in amino acids: CASSSSGSRADTQYF. In DNA, the CDR3 is TGTGCCAGCAGCTCTAGCGGGAGTAGGGCAGATACGCAGTATTTT.

The DNA of the CDR3 is TGTGCCAGCAGTATACAACCCGGGACTAACTACGAGCAGTACTTC. This encodes CASSIQPGTNYEQYF. The chain recombines TRBV6-6 with TRBJ2-7; 7 bases line up with TRBD2. The CDR3 runs to 15 residues. Unmatched junction bases numbered 10, after V lost 5 bases and J lost 3 bases. Germline loops: CDR1 MNHNY, CDR2 SVGAGI (reference sequence).

The chain has TRBV4-3 and TRBJ1-1; D call uncertain. Germline loops: CDR1 LGHNA, CDR2 YSLEER. CDR3 length: 14 residues. V lost 0 bases and J 3 bases, leaving 8 bases between the germline ends. The CDR3 here is CASSQDARYTEAFF. The DNA for the CDR3 is TGCGCCAGCAGCCAAGATGCCCGCTACACTGAAGCTTTCTTT.

J is TRBJ2-5 and V is TRBV6-6, with a possible D match to TRBD1 (6 bases). Germline assignment: CDR1 MNHNY and CDR2 SVGAGI (reference sequence). Trimming took 5 bases from V and 5 from J, leaving 21 bases between them. The CDR3 is made up of 16 amino acids. The CDR3: CASSRPAFGGKETQYF. The CDR3 coding sequence is TGTGCCAGCAGTCGCCCTGCCTTTGGGGGCAAGGAGACCCAGTACTTC.

The chain employs TRBV28 and TRBJ2-2, with D perhaps TRBD1 (5 bases). The CDR3 extends over 13 amino acids. Germline V gives CDR1 MDHEN, CDR2 SYDVKM. The germline V and J ends were trimmed by 10 bases and 4 bases, with 13 bases remaining between them. The CDR3 is CATRPQGTGELFF. As DNA, the CDR3 is TGTGCCACCCGGCCTCAGGGCACCGGGGAGCTGTTTTTT.

The V and J genes are TRBV6-1 and TRBJ2-5, with TRBD2 matching 8 bases. The CDR3 spans 13 residues. Trimming removed 6 bases from V and 5 bases from J; junction bases left unmatched: 5. Germline CDR1 and CDR2: MNHNS and SASEGT. Here the CDR3 DNA reads TGTGCCAGCAGCCGGGAGGGCCGGGAGACCCAGTACTTC. As protein: CASSREGRETQYF.

The rearrangement uses TRBV30 and TRBJ2-6; the D gene is possibly TRBD1 (6 bases). The CDR3 is made up of 19 amino acids. CDR1 and CDR2 from the germline V gene are GTSNPN and SVGIG (reference sequence). V was clipped by 0 bases and J by 1 base, with 19 bases between them. The CDR3 DNA reads TGTGCCTGGAGTGTAAGGTTAGGGGGACCGGCGTCTGGGGCCAACGTCCTGACTTTC. Translation gives CAWSVRLGGPASGANVLTF.

This sequence joins TRBV14 and TRBJ2-5; 12 bases map to TRBD2. V gave up 3 bases and J gave up 4 bases; unmatched junction bases: 9. CDR1 is SGHDN, CDR2 FVKESK, per germline. CDR3 length: 17 residues. The DNA for the CDR3 is TGTGCCAGCAGCCAGATCTCGGGACTAGCGGGCGGAGAGACCCAGTACTTC. Translated, it gives CASSQISGLAGGETQYF.

This chain joins TRBV28 and TRBJ1-5; D gene ambiguous. V lost 6 bases and J lost 5, with 11 bases in between. This CDR3 has 13 amino acids. CDR1 and CDR2 from the germline V gene are MDHEN and SYDVKM. The CDR3 DNA follows: TGTGCCAGCAGCCCCCTCCCCCATCAGCCCCAGCATTTT. Translating it yields CASSPLPHQPQHF.

The chain links TRBV2 to TRBJ1-1; D gene uncertain. The germline V gene encodes CDR1 SNHLY and CDR2 FYNNEI. V lost 6 bases to trimming and J lost 4 bases, with 9 bases between them. The CDR3 is 12 amino acids. For the CDR3, the DNA is TGTGCCAGCAGGGCTCATGGCACTGAAGCTTTCTTT. As protein: CASRAHGTEAFF.

This clone was detected only a few times. The V and J genes are TRBV27 and TRBJ2-3; 10 bases agree with TRBD2. V was clipped by 4 bases and J by 4 bases; unmatched bases: 8. The V gene's germline CDR1 is MNHEY and CDR2 SMNVEV (reference sequence). The CDR3 runs 16 residues. CDR3: CASSWKRGGHADTQYF. The DNA of the CDR3 is TGTGCCAGCAGTTGGAAGCGGGGGGGCCACGCAGATACGCAGTATTTT.

This clone was seen once. CDR3 sequence reads: CASSLRTSGGTQYF. The CDR3 DNA reads as TGTGCCAGCAGTTTGCGGACTAGCGGGGGGACCCAGTACTTC. V usage is TRBV27 and J usage is TRBJ2-5; 13 nucleotides agree with TRBD2. The CDR3 runs 14 residues. J was trimmed by 7 bases and V by 3 bases; bases with no gene match: 2. CDR1 and CDR2 (germline): MNHEY, SMNVEV (reference sequence).

The CDR3 reads CAIRSGDRVFGYTF. The CDR3 coding sequence is TGTGCCATCAGGAGTGGGGACAGGGTTTTCGGCTACACCTTC. The gene calls are TRBV10-3 and TRBJ1-2; 9 bases map to TRBD1. The V gene's germline CDR1 is ENHRY and CDR2 SYGVKD. This CDR3 contains 14 residues. V was pared by 6 bases and J by 8 bases, with 10 bases of the junction left unmatched.

The CDR3 region is CASSPRTSGGTNEQFF. The CDR3 DNA reads as TGTGCCAGCAGCCCGAGGACTAGCGGGGGGACCAATGAGCAGTTCTTC. The chain combines TRBV11-2 with TRBJ2-1; 14 bases map to TRBD2. The V gene end was trimmed by 5 bases and the J gene end by 6 bases; junction bases not matched to a gene: 6. The CDR3 totals 16 residues. CDR1 and CDR2 (germline): SGHAT, FQNNGV.

The DNA of the CDR3 is TGCGCCAGCCGTGGGGGGACCGGGGAGCTGTTTTTT. This codes for CASRGGTGELFF. The J gene is TRBJ2-2, the V gene TRBV5-1; the D gene is possibly TRBD2 (6 bases). CDR1 SGHRS and CDR2 YFSETQ come from the germline V gene. Trimming cost V 7 bases and J 5 bases, with 9 bases left between them. CDR3 length equals 12 residues.

The rearrangement joins TRBV7-8 to TRBJ1-1, with D unclear. This CDR3 region has 13 residues. Germline-derived CDR1 and CDR2 are SGHVS and FQNEAQ. The V end was cut by 1 base, the J end by 1 base, with 4 bases between. This chain's CDR3 is CASSLERNTEAFF. In DNA, the CDR3 is TGTGCCAGCAGCTTAGAGAGGAACACTGAAGCTTTCTTT.

For the CDR3, the DNA is TGTGCCAGCAGCTTCAGCGGCACAGCCCAAGAGACCCAGTACTTC. Translation gives CASSFSGTAQETQYF. The rearrangement uses TRBV9 and TRBJ2-5; tentatively, D is TRBD2 (5 bases). The germline V and J ends were trimmed by 4 bases and 1 base, with 14 bases remaining between them. Looked up from germline, CDR1 is SGDLS and CDR2 is YYNGEE. The CDR3 has 15 residues. Full variable domain (remainder filled in from reference TRBV9 and TRBJ2-5): DSGVTQTPKHLITATGQRVTLRCSPRSGDLSVYWYQQSLDQGLQFLIQYYNGEERAKGNILERFSAQQFPDLHSELNLSSLELGDSALYFCASSFSGTAQETQYFGPGTRLLVL.

The V and J genes are TRBV5-1 and TRBJ2-7; D is ambiguous. Germline V gives CDR1 SGHRS, CDR2 YFSETQ. This CDR3 comprises 16 residues. V lost 1 base and J lost 0, with 14 bases in between. CDR3 sequence reads: CASSLRSGPSSYEQYF. The CDR3 DNA reads TGCGCCAGCAGCTTGAGGTCCGGGCCAAGCTCCTACGAGCAGTACTTC.

The chain employs TRBV30 and TRBJ2-7, with 9 bases matching TRBD1. The CDR3 totals 14 residues. V lost 8 bases, J lost 5 bases, and 13 bases stayed unmatched. Germline CDR1 reads GTSNPN; CDR2 reads SVGIG (reference sequence). DNA for the CDR3: TGTGCCCAAGAACCGGGACAGGGATTCAACGAGCAGTACTTC. Protein product: CAQEPGQGFNEQYF. The entire variable domain, with the rest obtained from reference TRBV30 and TRBJ2-7, is as follows: SQTIHQWPATLVQPVGSPLSLECTVEGTSNPNLYWYRQAAGRGLQLLFYSVGIGQISSEVPQNLSASRPQDRQFILSSKKLLLSDSGFYLCAQEPGQGFNEQYFGPGTRLTVT.

The chain links TRBV7-2 to TRBJ2-5, with 8 bases aligning to TRBD1. The V gene's germline CDR1 is SGHTA and CDR2 FQGNSA. V dropped 1 base and J dropped 2; count of bases not matched to a gene: 12. This CDR3 contains 18 residues. The CDR3 coding sequence is TGTGCCAGCAGCTTAGTGTTCGGACAGGGTGTCGGGCAAGAGACCCAGTACTTC. It translates to CASSLVFGQGVGQETQYF.

The chain is built from TRBV7-2 and TRBJ2-3; a possible D gene is TRBD2 (5 bases). Germline CDR1 reads SGHTA; CDR2 reads FQGNSA. V was pared by 5 bases and J by 13 bases, with 22 bases between. There are 14 residues in the CDR3. In DNA form, the CDR3 reads TGTGCCAGCAGCCCAGGCGGGTCCTGGTTATCCGAGTATTTT. It specifies CASSPGGSWLSEYF.

This clone was counted between two and nine times. V is TRBV5-1 and J is TRBJ2-6; 8 bases match TRBD2. The length of the CDR3 is 15 residues. Germline CDR1 SGHRS, CDR2 YFSETQ. Trimming removed 2 bases from V and 4 bases from J; junction bases left unmatched: 2. DNA for the CDR3: TGCGCCAGCAGCTTCGGGGGGGCCGGGGCCAACGTCCTGACTTTC. Translating it yields CASSFGGAGANVLTF.

V is TRBV28 and J is TRBJ1-3; D gene ambiguous. Trimming pared 8 bases from V and 0 bases from J, leaving 11 bases between. The CDR3 sequence is 14 residues long. Germline loops: CDR1 MDHEN, CDR2 SYDVKM. CDR3 in amino acids: CASAESISGNTIYF. The CDR3 nucleotides are TGTGCCAGCGCGGAGTCGATCTCTGGAAACACCATATATTTT.